The 16 T cell receptor beta chains below were found in one sample sequenced in a study of T cells in Graves' hyperthyroidism and ophthalmopathy. RNA transcripts yielded amplified TCR beta CDR3 regions. The HTBI primer set drove a first-round RT-PCR of the TCR CDR3. TCRdb processed the multiplex PCR reads anew with MiXCR; each CDR3 protein has one entry. The sample lists hundreds of thousands of distinct CDR3 sequences; around 17% were seen once. Sequences were obtained from blood. The receptors originated from a woman in her late teens or twenties with Graves' hyperthyroidism.

This chain connects TRBV7-9 to TRBJ1-1; D may be TRBD1 (5 bases). There are 15 residues in the CDR3. Germline V gene lookup returns CDR1 SEHNR and CDR2 FQNEAQ (reference sequence). With 3 bases removed from V and 4 bases from J, the gap between germline ends came to 15 bases. Here the CDR3 reads CASSFVFGGRTEAFF. Written as DNA, the CDR3 is TGTGCCAGCAGCTTTGTTTTTGGGGGTCGCACTGAAGCTTTCTTT.

The chain joins TRBV7-2 to TRBJ1-6; D is unclear. Germline V lookup: CDR1 SGHTA, CDR2 FQGNSA. This CDR3 is 15 amino acids long. Trimming left V 1 base short and J 7 bases short, with 11 bases between. CDR3 nucleotides: TGTGCCAGCAGCTTAGACGGCCCGGAGAATTCACCCCTCCACTTT. Translation gives CASSLDGPENSPLHF.

This clonotype was detected only a few times. CDR3 sequence: CASSSISRKGLSYEQYF. DNA of the CDR3: TGTGCCAGCTCATCTATCTCGAGAAAGGGACTCTCCTACGAGCAGTACTTC. The J gene is TRBJ2-7, the V gene TRBV18, with a tentative D call TRBD2 (6 bases). V was cut by 5 bases and J by 0 bases, with 20 bases left in between. Germline assignment: CDR1 KGHSH and CDR2 LQKENI. The CDR3 consists of 17 residues. Full variable domain (rest looked up from reference TRBV18 and TRBJ2-7): NAGVMQNPRHLVRRRGQEARLRCSPMKGHSHVYWYRQLPEEGLKFMVYLQKENIIDESGMPKERFSAEFPKEGPSILRIQQVVRGDSAAYFCASSSISRKGLSYEQYFGPGTRLTVT.

A remark on this clonotype: With a much larger clone just one base away, this may be a read error. V usage is TRBV20-1 and J usage is TRBJ2-5; no definite D call. The germline V gene encodes CDR1 DFQATT and CDR2 SNEGSKA (reference sequence). The CDR3 consists of 14 residues. V was cut by 1 base and J by 5 bases, with 14 bases left in between. CDR3 amino acids: CSARAFIVRETQYF. CDR3 DNA sequence: TGCAGTGCTAGAGCGTTTATCGTGCGGGAGACCCAGTACTTC.

This clonotype occurred once. This chain uses TRBV19 with TRBJ2-1, with 10 nucleotides matching TRBD2. CDR1 LNHDA and CDR2 SQIVND come from the germline V gene (reference sequence). Trimming took 4 bases from V and 7 from J; bases not matched to a gene: 4. The CDR3 runs to 14 residues. The CDR3 sequence is CASSRGLAINEQFF. The CDR3 DNA reads as TGTGCCAGTAGTAGGGGACTAGCGATTAATGAGCAGTTCTTC.

This clonotype was observed at least ten times. The chain is built from TRBV24-1 and TRBJ2-5, with D tentatively TRBD1 (5 bases). Germline loops: CDR1 KGHDR, CDR2 SFDVKD. The CDR3 extends over 15 amino acids. The ends were cut back, 1 base at V and 0 bases at J, with 8 bases in the middle. The CDR3 here is CATSDFRRDQETQYF. CDR3 DNA: TGTGCCACCAGTGATTTCCGCAGGGACCAAGAGACCCAGTACTTC.

This clonotype was recorded at least ten times. This chain connects TRBV5-1 to TRBJ2-1; TRBD2 matches at 10 bases. Germline CDR1 and CDR2: SGHRS and YFSETQ. V trimming: 0 bases; J trimming: 7 bases; junction bases outside the gene matches: 4. The CDR3 totals 15 residues. The CDR3, as DNA: TGCGCCAGCAGCTTGGGGCTAGCGGGAGAGAATGAGCAGTTCTTC. The encoded protein is CASSLGLAGENEQFF.

This clonotype was observed at least ten times. The rearrangement uses TRBV7-2 and TRBJ2-1, with TRBD1 matching 8 bases. The germline V gene encodes CDR1 SGHTA and CDR2 FQGNSA. The CDR3 spans 16 residues. V was clipped by 5 bases and J by 1 base; unmatched bases: 7. For the CDR3, the DNA is TGTGCCAGCAGCGGGCGGACAGGGCGTTCCTACAATGAGCAGTTCTTC. The encoded protein is CASSGRTGRSYNEQFF.

This clonotype came up a few times. The CDR3 loop reads CSVEYTGLPRAQYF. CDR3 DNA: TGCAGCGTTGAATATACGGGTCTTCCGAGGGCCCAGTACTTC. The J gene is TRBJ2-5, the V gene TRBV29-1; D perhaps matches TRBD2 (5 bases). CDR1 and CDR2 (germline): SQVTM, ANQGSEA. This CDR3 has 14 residues. Trimming removed 2 bases at V and 9 bases at J, with 19 bases between.

The rearrangement links TRBV20-1 to TRBJ2-2; D remains unclear. V was clipped by 3 bases and J by 3 bases, with 8 bases between them. The length of the CDR3 is 13 residues. CDR1 and CDR2 (germline): DFQATT, SNEGSKA (reference sequence). The CDR3 DNA reads TGCAGTGCTAGTCGTCGGGACACCGGGGAGCTGTTTTTT. As protein: CSASRRDTGELFF.

This clonotype has at least ten counts. V and J are TRBV20-1 and TRBJ1-1; 12 positions agree with TRBD1. After removal of 6 bases from V and 2 bases from J, the junction contained 7 bases not matched to a gene. The CDR3 totals 15 residues. Germline V gene lookup returns CDR1 DFQATT and CDR2 SNEGSKA (reference sequence). CDR3: CSASSGTGGNTEAFF. For the CDR3, the DNA is TGCAGTGCGAGCTCTGGGACAGGGGGCAACACTGAAGCTTTCTTT.

This clonotype was counted a few times. At one boundary the junction diverges from the germline segment, which might be a read error. The V and J genes are TRBV7-7 and TRBJ2-5; 14 bases map to TRBD2. Germline V gene data show CDR1 as SSHAT and CDR2 as FNYEAQ (reference sequence). The CDR3 extends over 19 amino acids. CDR3 coding DNA: TGTGCCAGCAGCTTAGCTGGGACTAGCGGGAGCTTTTTCGTAGAGACCCAGTGCTTC. Protein: CASSLAGTSGSFFVETQCF.

This clonotype occurred many times. The genes are TRBV20-1 and TRBJ2-3, with TRBD2 matching 14 bases. The CDR3 runs to 16 residues. The V gene's germline CDR1 is DFQATT and CDR2 SNEGSKA (reference sequence). Unmatched junction bases numbered 2, after V lost 3 bases and J lost 0 bases. CDR3 bases: TGCAGTGCTAGGGGACTAGCGGGGGCGAGCACAGATACGCAGTATTTT. Amino acids: CSARGLAGASTDTQYF.

This clonotype has ten or more counts. This chain joins TRBV3-1 and TRBJ1-1; D may be TRBD1 (6 bases). CDR3 length: 12 amino acids. The germline gives CDR1 LGHDT, CDR2 YNNKEL (reference sequence). V was clipped by 3 bases and J by 5 bases, with 7 bases between them. DNA for the CDR3: TGTGCCAGCAGCCAGAGGGGGACTGAAGCTTTCTTT. Its translation: CASSQRGTEAFF.

This clonotype was counted a few times. A much larger clone differs from this one at a single base, so this may be a read error. The genes are TRBV20-1 and TRBJ2-7; D remains unclear. Germline V gene lookup returns CDR1 DFQATT and CDR2 SNEGSKA (reference sequence). The CDR3 has 15 residues. The CDR3 loop is CSAPQSATINYGQYF. The CDR3 nucleotides read TGCAGTGCCCCTCAATCCGCTACAATAAACTACGGGCAGTACTTC.

CDR3 coding DNA: TGTGCCAGCAGCCCCTCGAGGCCCGCTCTCGGATCGTATGGCTACACCTTC. Its protein product is CASSPSRPALGSYGYTF. The V call is TRBV27, the J call TRBJ1-2, with D uncertain. The CDR3 loop spans 17 amino acids. V shed 6 bases and J shed 5 bases, with 25 bases lying between them. Germline V lookup: CDR1 MNHEY, CDR2 SMNVEV (reference sequence).